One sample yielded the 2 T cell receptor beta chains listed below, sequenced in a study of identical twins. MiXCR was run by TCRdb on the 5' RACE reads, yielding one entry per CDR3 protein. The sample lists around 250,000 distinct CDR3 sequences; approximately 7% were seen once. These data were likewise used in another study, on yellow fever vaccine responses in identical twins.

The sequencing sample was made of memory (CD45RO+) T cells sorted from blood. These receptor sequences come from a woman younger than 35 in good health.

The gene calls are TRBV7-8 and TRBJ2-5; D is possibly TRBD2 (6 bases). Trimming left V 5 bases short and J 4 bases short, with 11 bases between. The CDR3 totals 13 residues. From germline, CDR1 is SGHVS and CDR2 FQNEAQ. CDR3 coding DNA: TGTGCCAGCAGCCCGGGGGTGGGAGAGACCCAGTACTTC. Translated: CASSPGVGETQYF.

The CDR3 is CASSEWTGGGFSYNEQFF. The CDR3 DNA is TGTGCCAGCAGTGAATGGACAGGGGGAGGGTTTTCCTACAATGAGCAGTTCTTC. V gene TRBV2 combines with J gene TRBJ2-1, with 10 bases identical to TRBD1. Germline V CDR1 and CDR2: SNHLY, FYNNEI. The V gene end was trimmed by 2 bases and the J gene end by 1 base; junction bases not matched to a gene: 8. This CDR3 spans 18 amino acids.